The TCR beta chain under discussion was sequenced for a study of T cell responses to AZD1222 COVID-19 vaccine. TCRdb's copy holds only in-frame clones and misses some; the assay was immunoSEQ multiplex PCR. This sample yields about 130,000 clones, of which roughly 90% are seen a single time; approximately 1.2% belongs to the top ten. CDR1 and CDR2 from the germline V gene are MGHDK and SYGVNS. V dropped 7 bases and J dropped 3; count of bases not matched to a gene: 5. The CDR3 is 13 amino acids. This clone was found once. The clonotype was recovered from an adult who received the AZD1222 COVID-19 vaccine. V gene TRBV25-1 combines with J gene TRBJ1-2, with 7 positions matching TRBD1. Sequencing used peripheral blood, obtained 28 days after the second AZD1222 dose. For the CDR3, the DNA is TGTGCCAGCACCCCTGACAGGGACTATGGCTACACCTTC. The encoded protein is CASTPDRDYGYTF.